Listed below are T cell receptor beta chains from one sample, sequenced in a study of blood T cell repertoires in COVID-19. Assay used: immunoSEQ multiplex PCR; TCRdb lists only in-frame clones, some missing. The table has roughly 260,000 clones, 85% to 90% seen once; the top ten hold 11%. Sequenced input: peripheral blood. The source of these receptors is a woman aged 25 to 45 with COVID-19, enrolled during active disease. CDR3s include the opening cysteine and the closing phenylalanine or tryptophan. D genes are given only for firm matches. Clone size, where shown, is once, few, many, or a class for clones that have expanded.

j_call: TRBJ2-7; d_call: TRBD1; v_call: TRBV6-5; clone_size: once; cdr3_aa: CASSTGTGSYEQYF; cdr3_nt: TGTGCCAGCAGTACCGGGACAGGCTCCTACGAGCAGTACTTC
j_call: TRBJ1-1; d_call: TRBD1; v_call: TRBV7-8; clone_size: .; cdr3_aa: CASRFGQGGTEAFF; cdr3_nt: TGTGCCAGCAGATTCGGACAGGGTGGCACTGAAGCTTTCTTT
j_call: TRBJ1-1; d_call: .; v_call: TRBV5-4; clone_size: .; cdr3_aa: CASSWDPGSTEAFF; cdr3_nt: TGTGCCAGCAGCTGGGACCCCGGGAGCACTGAAGCTTTCTTT
j_call: TRBJ1-4; d_call: TRBD1; v_call: TRBV15; clone_size: .; cdr3_aa: CATSRDYPDRGETNEKLFF; cdr3_nt: TGTGCCACCAGCAGAGACTACCCCGACAGGGGTGAAACTAATGAAAAACTGTTTTTT
j_call: TRBJ2-1; d_call: .; v_call: TRBV10-1; clone_size: once; cdr3_aa: CASSESSGGNEQFF; cdr3_nt: TGCGCCAGCAGTGAGTCCTCCGGCGGCAATGAGCAGTTCTTC
j_call: TRBJ1-2; d_call: TRBD1; v_call: TRBV19; clone_size: .; cdr3_aa: CASSIGQGPRLNGYTF; cdr3_nt: TGTGCCAGTAGTATAGGACAGGGGCCGCGTCTCAATGGCTACACCTTC
j_call: TRBJ1-2; d_call: TRBD1; v_call: TRBV11-3; clone_size: few; cdr3_aa: CASSPIVKDRAASTGYTF; cdr3_nt: TGTGCCAGCAGCCCAATCGTGAAGGACAGGGCCGCCTCGACAGGCTACACCTTC
j_call: TRBJ2-7; d_call: .; v_call: TRBV2; clone_size: once; cdr3_aa: CASRRRLTPVSYEQYF; cdr3_nt: TGTGCCAGCAGGCGCCGACTAACCCCCGTCTCCTACGAGCAGTACTTC
j_call: TRBJ2-7; d_call: TRBD2; v_call: TRBV24-1; clone_size: .; cdr3_aa: CATSPGGGAQYF; cdr3_nt: TGTGCCACCAGTCCCGGGGGAGGGGCGCAGTACTTC
j_call: TRBJ2-5; d_call: .; v_call: TRBV4-3; clone_size: .; cdr3_aa: CASSDPFNFPPGGTQYF; cdr3_nt: TGCGCCAGCAGCGACCCCTTTAACTTCCCCCCCGGAGGGACCCAGTACTTC
j_call: TRBJ1-1; d_call: .; v_call: TRBV30; clone_size: .; cdr3_aa: CAWSVHSPRVTEAFF; cdr3_nt: TGTGCCTGGAGTGTCCACAGCCCGCGAGTCACTGAAGCTTTCTTT
j_call: TRBJ2-2; d_call: TRBD1; v_call: TRBV24-1; clone_size: few; cdr3_aa: CATRQGSPTGELFF; cdr3_nt: TGTGCCACACGACAGGGGAGTCCCACCGGGGAGCTGTTTTTT
j_call: TRBJ2-7; d_call: .; v_call: TRBV4-3; clone_size: few; cdr3_aa: CASSQDPAGGEQYF; cdr3_nt: TGCGCCAGCAGCCAAGATCCGGCAGGTGGCGAGCAGTACTTC
j_call: TRBJ1-2; d_call: TRBD1; v_call: TRBV27; clone_size: .; cdr3_aa: CASSQQGIYGYTF; cdr3_nt: TGTGCCAGCAGTCAACAGGGGATCTATGGCTACACCTTC
j_call: TRBJ2-1; d_call: TRBD2; v_call: TRBV19; clone_size: .; cdr3_aa: CASSTGLAGVLNEQFF; cdr3_nt: TGTGCCAGTAGTACGGGACTAGCGGGAGTCTTAAATGAGCAGTTCTTC
j_call: TRBJ1-5; d_call: TRBD1; v_call: TRBV28; clone_size: .; cdr3_aa: CASHTGGPNQPQHF; cdr3_nt: TGTGCCAGCCATACAGGGGGCCCGAATCAGCCCCAGCATTTT
j_call: TRBJ1-3; d_call: .; v_call: TRBV4-1; clone_size: .; cdr3_aa: CASSQANGAGADTIYF; cdr3_nt: TGCGCCAGCAGCCAAGCCAACGGGGCAGGGGCAGACACCATATATTTT
j_call: TRBJ1-2; d_call: .; v_call: TRBV28; clone_size: .; cdr3_aa: CASLRESYGYTF; cdr3_nt: TGTGCCAGCTTACGGGAGTCCTATGGCTACACCTTC
j_call: TRBJ2-2; d_call: .; v_call: TRBV10-3; clone_size: .; cdr3_aa: CAISVSGSLYTGELFF; cdr3_nt: TGTGCCATCAGTGTTTCCGGGAGTTTGTACACCGGGGAGCTGTTTTTT
j_call: TRBJ2-1; d_call: TRBD2; v_call: TRBV12-3/TRBV12-4; clone_size: .; cdr3_aa: CASTPRGGDEQFF; cdr3_nt: TGTGCCAGCACCCCCCGGGGGGGCGATGAGCAGTTCTTC
j_call: TRBJ2-7; d_call: TRBD1; v_call: TRBV18; clone_size: .; cdr3_aa: CASSPSPTGTGGDEQYF; cdr3_nt: TGTGCCAGCTCACCGTCCCCCACCGGGACAGGGGGCGACGAGCAGTACTTC
j_call: TRBJ2-5; d_call: .; v_call: TRBV28; clone_size: .; cdr3_aa: CASAAAGEGRETQYF; cdr3_nt: TGTGCCAGCGCCGCCGCGGGCGAGGGAAGAGAGACCCAGTACTTC
j_call: TRBJ1-1; d_call: .; v_call: TRBV7-3; clone_size: .; cdr3_aa: CASSQYVGGEAFF; cdr3_nt: TGTGCCAGCAGCCAATATGTGGGGGGTGAAGCTTTCTTT
j_call: TRBJ1-6; d_call: .; v_call: TRBV9; clone_size: .; cdr3_aa: CASSVLDTFSYNSPLHF; cdr3_nt: TGTGCCAGCAGCGTCCTTGACACCTTCTCCTATAATTCACCCCTCCACTTT
j_call: TRBJ2-5; d_call: TRBD2; v_call: TRBV4-1; clone_size: .; cdr3_aa: CASSQESPAGGRGETQYF; cdr3_nt: TGCGCCAGCAGCCAAGAATCCCCTGCGGGCGGGAGGGGGGAGACCCAGTACTTC
j_call: TRBJ2-2; d_call: .; v_call: TRBV6-2/TRBV6-3; clone_size: .; cdr3_aa: CASSRTRTGELFF; cdr3_nt: TGTGCCAGCAGCCGAACCCGGACCGGGGAGCTGTTTTTT
j_call: TRBJ1-6; d_call: .; v_call: TRBV27; clone_size: once; cdr3_aa: CASKRGPADPYNSPLHF; cdr3_nt: TGTGCCAGCAAAAGAGGGCCAGCGGACCCCTATAATTCACCCCTCCACTTT
j_call: TRBJ1-2; d_call: .; v_call: TRBV27; clone_size: .; cdr3_aa: CASSSWVQGSPYGYTF; cdr3_nt: TGTGCCAGCAGTTCTTGGGTACAGGGTTCTCCCTATGGCTACACCTTC
j_call: TRBJ1-5; d_call: TRBD1; v_call: TRBV10-3; clone_size: .; cdr3_aa: CAISESGQGRNRQPQHF; cdr3_nt: TGTGCCATCAGTGAGTCGGGACAGGGGCGTAACCGTCAGCCCCAGCATTTT
j_call: TRBJ2-3; d_call: .; v_call: TRBV25-1; clone_size: few; cdr3_aa: CASSTREAQDTQYF; cdr3_nt: TGTGCCAGCAGTACGAGGGAGGCTCAAGATACGCAGTATTTT
j_call: TRBJ1-5; d_call: .; v_call: TRBV4-2; clone_size: .; cdr3_aa: CASSQDYREQPQHF; cdr3_nt: TGTGCCAGCAGCCAAGATTACCGAGAACAGCCCCAGCATTTT
j_call: TRBJ2-1; d_call: TRBD2; v_call: TRBV5-1; clone_size: .; cdr3_aa: CASSLGSGSEFF; cdr3_nt: TGCGCCAGCAGCTTGGGGAGCGGGAGTGAGTTCTTC
j_call: TRBJ2-7; d_call: .; v_call: TRBV11-2; clone_size: .; cdr3_aa: CASSQPPSQTRQYF; cdr3_nt: TGTGCCAGCAGTCAACCTCCCTCGCAGACAAGGCAGTACTTC
j_call: TRBJ1-1; d_call: TRBD1; v_call: TRBV19; clone_size: .; cdr3_aa: CASTGQENTEAFF; cdr3_nt: TGTGCCAGTACGGGACAGGAGAACACTGAAGCTTTCTTT
j_call: TRBJ2-5; d_call: .; v_call: TRBV30; clone_size: once; cdr3_aa: CAWRIEFRGAEYF; cdr3_nt: TGTGCCTGGAGAATCGAATTTCGCGGGGCGGAGTACTTC
j_call: TRBJ2-1; d_call: .; v_call: TRBV7-2; clone_size: once; cdr3_aa: CASSQAHGSYNEQFF; cdr3_nt: TGTGCCAGCAGCCAGGCCCACGGGAGTTACAATGAGCAGTTCTTC
j_call: TRBJ2-3; d_call: TRBD2; v_call: TRBV30; clone_size: .; cdr3_aa: CAWSVIAGGPWNTQYF; cdr3_nt: TGTGCCTGGAGTGTAATAGCGGGAGGGCCATGGAATACGCAGTATTTT
j_call: TRBJ1-2; d_call: .; v_call: TRBV4-3; clone_size: once; cdr3_aa: CASSQDVGRGRVGGYTF; cdr3_nt: TGCGCCAGCAGCCAAGATGTCGGCAGGGGAAGAGTAGGTGGCTACACCTTC
j_call: TRBJ1-2; d_call: .; v_call: TRBV6-5; clone_size: .; cdr3_aa: CASSYKGQGGYTF; cdr3_nt: TGTGCCAGCAGTTACAAGGGGCAAGGAGGCTACACCTTC
j_call: TRBJ1-1; d_call: TRBD1; v_call: TRBV6-5; clone_size: .; cdr3_aa: CASRGTGEGTEAFF; cdr3_nt: TGTGCCAGCAGAGGGACAGGGGAAGGCACTGAAGCTTTCTTT
j_call: TRBJ2-5; d_call: TRBD2; v_call: TRBV5-1; clone_size: .; cdr3_aa: CASSLRTSGRPGEETQYF; cdr3_nt: TGCGCCAGCAGCTTGCGGACTAGCGGGAGGCCGGGGGAAGAGACCCAGTACTTC
j_call: TRBJ2-5; d_call: .; v_call: TRBV24-1; clone_size: .; cdr3_aa: CATSDSGEETQYF; cdr3_nt: TGTGCCACCAGTGATTCAGGGGAAGAGACCCAGTACTTC
j_call: TRBJ2-3; d_call: .; v_call: TRBV4-1; clone_size: .; cdr3_aa: CASSQDRRTDTQYF; cdr3_nt: TGCGCCAGCAGCCAAGATCGCAGGACAGATACGCAGTATTTT
j_call: TRBJ2-1; d_call: TRBD2; v_call: TRBV19; clone_size: .; cdr3_aa: CASSMGAGLGAYNEQFF; cdr3_nt: TGTGCCAGTAGTATGGGGGCGGGACTAGGGGCCTACAATGAGCAGTTCTTC
j_call: TRBJ2-7; d_call: .; v_call: TRBV5-1; clone_size: .; cdr3_aa: CASSSSPIDLTIYEQYF; cdr3_nt: TGCGCCAGCAGCTCTTCCCCCATCGACCTAACTATCTACGAGCAGTACTTC
j_call: TRBJ2-3; d_call: .; v_call: TRBV4-1; clone_size: .; cdr3_aa: CASSLRQTDSSTDTQYF; cdr3_nt: TGCGCCAGCAGCCTCCGACAGACAGATTCTAGCACAGATACGCAGTATTTT
j_call: TRBJ1-6; d_call: .; v_call: TRBV9; clone_size: .; cdr3_aa: CASSVVGTNSPLHF; cdr3_nt: TGTGCCAGCAGCGTAGTGGGGACAAATTCACCCCTCCACTTT
j_call: TRBJ1-2; d_call: .; v_call: TRBV19; clone_size: .; cdr3_aa: CASSSFGSVYGYTF; cdr3_nt: TGTGCCAGTAGTAGCTTCGGGAGTGTCTATGGCTACACCTTC
j_call: TRBJ2-7; d_call: .; v_call: TRBV6-1; clone_size: .; cdr3_aa: CASSETPSPYEQYF; cdr3_nt: TGTGCCAGCAGTGAGACTCCTTCCCCCTACGAGCAGTACTTC
j_call: TRBJ2-6; d_call: .; v_call: TRBV4-1; clone_size: .; cdr3_aa: CASSHPQGNVLTF; cdr3_nt: TGCGCCAGCAGCCATCCCCAGGGGAACGTCCTGACTTTC
j_call: TRBJ2-2; d_call: .; v_call: TRBV2; clone_size: .; cdr3_aa: CASIGTGELFF; cdr3_nt: TGTGCCAGCATCGGCACCGGGGAGCTGTTTTTT
j_call: TRBJ1-4; d_call: TRBD1; v_call: TRBV5-1; clone_size: .; cdr3_aa: CASRQGQGGEKLFF; cdr3_nt: TGCGCCAGCAGACAGGGACAGGGAGGAGAAAAACTGTTTTTT
j_call: TRBJ2-3; d_call: TRBD2; v_call: TRBV3-1/TRBV3-2; clone_size: .; cdr3_aa: CASSQDGLANTDTQYF; cdr3_nt: TGTGCCAGCAGCCAAGATGGACTAGCGAACACAGATACGCAGTATTTT
j_call: TRBJ1-2; d_call: .; v_call: TRBV5-1; clone_size: .; cdr3_aa: CASSLSGVGYTF; cdr3_nt: TGCGCCAGCAGCTTGAGCGGGGTGGGCTACACCTTC
j_call: TRBJ2-1; d_call: TRBD1; v_call: TRBV5-4; clone_size: once; cdr3_aa: CASSLAGTGVYNEQFF; cdr3_nt: TGTGCCAGCAGCTTGGCCGGGACAGGGGTATACAATGAGCAGTTCTTC
j_call: TRBJ1-4; d_call: .; v_call: TRBV2; clone_size: few; cdr3_aa: CASSSEGDKDEKLFF; cdr3_nt: TGTGCCAGCAGCAGCGAGGGGGATAAGGATGAAAAACTGTTTTTT